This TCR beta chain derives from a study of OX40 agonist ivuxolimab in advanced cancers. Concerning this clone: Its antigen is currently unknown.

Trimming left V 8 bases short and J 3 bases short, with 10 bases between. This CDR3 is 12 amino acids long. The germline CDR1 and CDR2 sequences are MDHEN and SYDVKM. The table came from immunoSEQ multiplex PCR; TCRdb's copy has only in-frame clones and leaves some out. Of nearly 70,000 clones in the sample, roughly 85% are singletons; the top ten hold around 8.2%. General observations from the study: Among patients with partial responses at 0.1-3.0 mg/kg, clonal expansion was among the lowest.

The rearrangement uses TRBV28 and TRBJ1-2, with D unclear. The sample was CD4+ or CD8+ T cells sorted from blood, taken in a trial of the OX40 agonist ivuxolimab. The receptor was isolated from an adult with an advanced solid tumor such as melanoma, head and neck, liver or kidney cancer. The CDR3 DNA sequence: TGTGCCAGCGCCGAGGATTACTATGGCTACACCTTC. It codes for CASAEDYYGYTF.